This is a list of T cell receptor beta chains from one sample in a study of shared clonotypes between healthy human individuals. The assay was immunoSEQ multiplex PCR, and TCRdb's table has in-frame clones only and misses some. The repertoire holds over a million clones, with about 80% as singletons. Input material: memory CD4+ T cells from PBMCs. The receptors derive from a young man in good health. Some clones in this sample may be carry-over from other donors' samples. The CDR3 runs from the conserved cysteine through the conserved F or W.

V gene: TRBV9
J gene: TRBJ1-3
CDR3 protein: CASSVAGGNTIYF

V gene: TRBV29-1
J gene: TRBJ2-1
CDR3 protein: CSVLGMGRSYNEQFF

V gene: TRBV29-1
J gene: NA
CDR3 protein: CSARTGGDEQYF

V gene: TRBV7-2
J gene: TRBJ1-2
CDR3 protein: CASSLGTGGQGYTF

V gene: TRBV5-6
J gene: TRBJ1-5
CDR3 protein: CASSLRAFNQPQHF

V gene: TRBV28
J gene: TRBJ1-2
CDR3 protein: CASSWGQGVTF

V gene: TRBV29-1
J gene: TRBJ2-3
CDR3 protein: CSVDSSESGITDTQYF

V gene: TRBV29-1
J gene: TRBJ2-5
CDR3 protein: CSVGTGGMETQYF

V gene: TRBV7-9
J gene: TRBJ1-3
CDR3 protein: CASSLQGNTIYF

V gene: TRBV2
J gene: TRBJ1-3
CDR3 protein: CASSDVGLYSGNTIYF

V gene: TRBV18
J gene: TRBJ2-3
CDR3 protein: CASSPGPTLRTDTQYF

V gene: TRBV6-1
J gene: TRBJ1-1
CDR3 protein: CASSAQGAGTEAFF

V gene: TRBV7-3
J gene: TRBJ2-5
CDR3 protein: CASSLTGGSGETQYF

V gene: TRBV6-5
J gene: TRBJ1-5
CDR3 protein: CASSSTTGDQPQHF

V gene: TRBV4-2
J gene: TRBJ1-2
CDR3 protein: CASSQQSSRTGSGYTF

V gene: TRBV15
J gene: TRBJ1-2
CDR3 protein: CATSEVFRLPYTF

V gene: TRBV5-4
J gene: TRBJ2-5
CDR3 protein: CASSLDGGGETQYF

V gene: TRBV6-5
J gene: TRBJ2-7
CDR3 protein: CASRSRDYLYF

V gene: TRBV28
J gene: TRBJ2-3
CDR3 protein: CASSPPVIDTQYF

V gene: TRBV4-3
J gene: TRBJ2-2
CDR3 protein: CASSQGLAMNTGELFF

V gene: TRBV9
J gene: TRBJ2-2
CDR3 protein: CASSVDAGGPSGELFF

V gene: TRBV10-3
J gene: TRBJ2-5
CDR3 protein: CAISTGGGGETQYF

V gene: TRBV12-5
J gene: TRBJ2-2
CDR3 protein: CASGPGTGGTGELFF

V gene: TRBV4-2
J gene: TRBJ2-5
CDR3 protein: CASSHSRDQETQYF

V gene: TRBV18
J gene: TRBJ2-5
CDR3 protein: CASSRNRDKETQYF

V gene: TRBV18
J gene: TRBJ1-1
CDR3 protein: CASSPQVGGSTEAFF

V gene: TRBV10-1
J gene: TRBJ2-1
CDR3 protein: CASSEGVPSYNEQFF

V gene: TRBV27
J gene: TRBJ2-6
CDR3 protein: CASSLARYSGANVLTF

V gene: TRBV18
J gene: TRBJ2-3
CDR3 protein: CASSPRVSGLGTDTQYF

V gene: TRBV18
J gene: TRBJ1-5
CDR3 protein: CASSPEGPQSGQPQHF

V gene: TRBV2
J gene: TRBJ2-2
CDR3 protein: CASTPSPTNTGELFF

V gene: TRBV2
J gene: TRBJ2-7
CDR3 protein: CASTAALAGGGEQYF

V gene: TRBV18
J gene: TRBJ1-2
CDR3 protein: CASSQGQGTYGYTF

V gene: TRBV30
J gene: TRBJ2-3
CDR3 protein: CAQGTSGSSDTQYF

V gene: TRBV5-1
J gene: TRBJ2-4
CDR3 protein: CASSLDRQNIQYF

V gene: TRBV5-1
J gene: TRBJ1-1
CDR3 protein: CASSLPDTEAFF

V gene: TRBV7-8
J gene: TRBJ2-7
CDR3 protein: CASSRGAGPPYEQYF

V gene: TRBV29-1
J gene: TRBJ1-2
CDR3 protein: CSVERQAGVGGYTF

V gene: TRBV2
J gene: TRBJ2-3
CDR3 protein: CASSRRQASTDTQYF

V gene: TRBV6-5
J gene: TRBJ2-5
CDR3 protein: CASSRTGHQETQYF

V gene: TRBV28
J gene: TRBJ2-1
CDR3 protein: CASSPKPGNHRHEQFF

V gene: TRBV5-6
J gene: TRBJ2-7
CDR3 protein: CASSLASGLYEQYF

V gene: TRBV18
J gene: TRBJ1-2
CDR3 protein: CASSPGRRNYGYTF

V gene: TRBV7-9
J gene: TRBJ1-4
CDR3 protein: CASSSLYRDRGEKLFF

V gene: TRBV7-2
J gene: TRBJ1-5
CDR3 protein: CASSFQGTDQPQHF

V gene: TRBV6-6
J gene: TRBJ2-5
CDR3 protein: CASSYAGEETQYF

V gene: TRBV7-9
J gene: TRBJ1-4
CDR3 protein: CASSRLGQNEKLFF

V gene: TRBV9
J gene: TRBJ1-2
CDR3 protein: CASSVEAGYGYTF